This T cell receptor beta chain was recovered during a study of blood T cell repertoires in COVID-19. Germline V gene sequence: CDR1 MDHEN, CDR2 SYDVKM. V lost 5 bases and J lost 6, with 10 bases in between. The CDR3 is 13 residues long. The assay was immunoSEQ multiplex PCR, and TCRdb's table has in-frame clones only and misses some. In the table there are fewer than 100,000 clones, around 90% of which are singletons. Sequences were obtained from peripheral blood. This TCR was sampled from a man between 65 and 85 years old with acute or convalescent COVID-19. V gene TRBV28 combines with J gene TRBJ2-2; D may be TRBD1 (6 bases). CDR3 DNA sequence: TGTGCCAGCAGTCGCAGGGGCCCCGGGGAGCTGTTTTTT. It yields the protein CASSRRGPGELFF.